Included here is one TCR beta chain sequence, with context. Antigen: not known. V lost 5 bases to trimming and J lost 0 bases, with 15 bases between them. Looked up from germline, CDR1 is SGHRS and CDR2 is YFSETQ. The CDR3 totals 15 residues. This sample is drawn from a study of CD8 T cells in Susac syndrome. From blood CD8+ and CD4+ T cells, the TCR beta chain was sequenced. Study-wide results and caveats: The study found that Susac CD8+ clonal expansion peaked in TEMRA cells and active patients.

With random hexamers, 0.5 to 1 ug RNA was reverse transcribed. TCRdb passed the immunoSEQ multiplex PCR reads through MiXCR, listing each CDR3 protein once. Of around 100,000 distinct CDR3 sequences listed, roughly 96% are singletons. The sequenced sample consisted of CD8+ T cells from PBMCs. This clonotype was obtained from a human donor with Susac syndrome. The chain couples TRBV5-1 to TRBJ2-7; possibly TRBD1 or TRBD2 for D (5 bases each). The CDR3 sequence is CASRVVGDSSYEQYF. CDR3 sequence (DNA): TGCGCCAGCAGGGTGGTGGGGGATTCCTCCTACGAGCAGTACTTC.